This T cell receptor (beta chain) was recovered during a study of regulatory T cells in long-lasting Graves disease. Regarding the study as a whole: Persistent-disease Graves' patients showed less TCR diversity than new cases. Fewer public clonotypes were shared by new patients (around 960) than by persistent patients (about 2,700). Patients with persistent disease showed a bias toward TRBV28, TRBJ1-2 and TRBJ2-5.

This CDR3 spans 12 amino acids. Trimming cost V 6 bases and J 14 bases, with 17 bases left between them. Germline V lookup: CDR1 MNHEY, CDR2 SVGEGT. As to this clonotype: The antigen remains undetermined.

Construction of TCR beta libraries relied on iRepertoire HTBI primers and on Arm-PCR targeting CDR3 regions. TCRdb re-derived calls from the multiplex PCR reads in MiXCR, one entry per CDR3 protein. The repertoire holds about 340,000 distinct CDR3 sequences, with about 18% as singletons. Time point denoted: persistent/refractory GD, antithyroid drugs over 5 years with positive TRAb. Isolated PBMC RNA provided the starting material for the TCR library. Patients came from an endocrinology department in Xi'an, China. This chain connects TRBV6-2 or TRBV6-3 to TRBJ1-3; tentative D call: TRBD1 (5 bases). The receptor's source is a female donor with Graves disease. The source material was peripheral blood mononuclear cells (PBMCs), sampled when the disease was refractory, from a patient treated with antithyroid drugs. CDR3 sequence reads: CASSRTYGPLYF. CDR3 bases: TGTGCCAGCAGCCGGACATACGGGCCTCTATATTTT.